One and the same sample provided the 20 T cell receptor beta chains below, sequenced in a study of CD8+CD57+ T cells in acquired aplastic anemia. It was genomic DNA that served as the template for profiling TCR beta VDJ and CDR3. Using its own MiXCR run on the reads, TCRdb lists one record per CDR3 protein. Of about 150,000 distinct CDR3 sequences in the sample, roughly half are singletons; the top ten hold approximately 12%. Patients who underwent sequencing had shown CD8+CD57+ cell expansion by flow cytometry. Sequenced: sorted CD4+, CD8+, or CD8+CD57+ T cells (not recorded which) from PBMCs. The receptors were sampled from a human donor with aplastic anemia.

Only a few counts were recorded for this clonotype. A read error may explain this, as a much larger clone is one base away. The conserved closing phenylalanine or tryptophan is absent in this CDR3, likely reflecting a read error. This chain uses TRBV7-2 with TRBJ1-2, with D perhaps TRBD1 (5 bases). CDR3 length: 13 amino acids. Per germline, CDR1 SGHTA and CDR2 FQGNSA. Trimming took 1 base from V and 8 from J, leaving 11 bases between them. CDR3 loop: CASSLGGERGYTS. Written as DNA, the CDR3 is TGTGCCAGCAGCTTAGGGGGGGAAAGGGGCTACACCTCC.

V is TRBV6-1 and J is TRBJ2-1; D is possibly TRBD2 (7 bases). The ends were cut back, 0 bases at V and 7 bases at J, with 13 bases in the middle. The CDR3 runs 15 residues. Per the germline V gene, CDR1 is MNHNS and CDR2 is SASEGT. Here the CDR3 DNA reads TGTGCCAGCAGTGAAGCGGGGGGGCCGGGGAATGAGCAGTTCTTC. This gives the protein CASSEAGGPGNEQFF.

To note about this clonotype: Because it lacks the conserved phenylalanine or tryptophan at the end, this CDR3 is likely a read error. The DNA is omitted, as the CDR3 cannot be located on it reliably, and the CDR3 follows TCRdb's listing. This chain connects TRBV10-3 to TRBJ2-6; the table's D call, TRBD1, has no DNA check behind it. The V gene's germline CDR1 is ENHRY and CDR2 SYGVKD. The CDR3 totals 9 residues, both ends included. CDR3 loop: CAINSPGTS.

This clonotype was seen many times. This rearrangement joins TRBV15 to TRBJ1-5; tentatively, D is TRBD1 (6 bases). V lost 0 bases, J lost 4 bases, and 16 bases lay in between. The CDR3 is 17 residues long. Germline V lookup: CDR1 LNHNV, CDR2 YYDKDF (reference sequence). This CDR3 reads CATSRDAPVGANQPQHF. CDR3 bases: TGTGCCACCAGCAGAGATGCCCCCGTGGGGGCTAATCAGCCCCAGCATTTT.

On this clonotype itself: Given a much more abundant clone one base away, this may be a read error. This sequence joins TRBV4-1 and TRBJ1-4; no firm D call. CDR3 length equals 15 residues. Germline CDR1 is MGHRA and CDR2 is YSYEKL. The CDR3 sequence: CASSPVGATNEKLVF. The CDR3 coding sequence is TGCGCCAGCAGCCCCGTGGGTGCAACTAATGAAAAACTGGTTTTT.

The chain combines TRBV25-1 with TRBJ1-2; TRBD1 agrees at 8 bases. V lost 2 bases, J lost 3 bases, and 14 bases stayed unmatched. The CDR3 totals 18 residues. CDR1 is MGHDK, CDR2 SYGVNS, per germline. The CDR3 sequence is CASSEGGAGGSIDYGYTF. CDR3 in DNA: TGTGCCAGCAGTGAAGGGGGGGCAGGGGGCTCCATTGACTATGGCTACACCTTC.

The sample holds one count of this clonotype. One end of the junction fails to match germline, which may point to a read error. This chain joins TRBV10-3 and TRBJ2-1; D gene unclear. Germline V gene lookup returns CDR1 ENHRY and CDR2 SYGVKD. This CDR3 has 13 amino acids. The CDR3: CASSERISNQQFF. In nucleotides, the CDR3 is TGTGCCAGCAGTGAACGTATTAGCAATCAGCAGTTCTTC.

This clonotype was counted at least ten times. The CDR3 spells CAIGQTGGRAGGELFF. The CDR3 DNA is TGTGCCATCGGACAAACAGGGGGACGTGCTGGCGGGGAGCTGTTTTTT. This sequence joins TRBV10-3 and TRBJ2-2; 8 bases map to TRBD1. Germline V gene data show CDR1 as ENHRY and CDR2 as SYGVKD. V gave up 8 bases and J gave up 7 bases; unmatched junction bases: 15. CDR3 length equals 16 residues.

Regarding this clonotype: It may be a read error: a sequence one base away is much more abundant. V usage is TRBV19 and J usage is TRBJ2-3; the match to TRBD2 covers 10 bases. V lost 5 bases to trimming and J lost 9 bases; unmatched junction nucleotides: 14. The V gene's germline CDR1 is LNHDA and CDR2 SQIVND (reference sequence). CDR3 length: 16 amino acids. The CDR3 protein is CASSPPGTSDTGTQYF. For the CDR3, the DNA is TGTGCCAGTAGTCCCCCCGGGACTAGCGACACAGGAACGCAGTATTTT. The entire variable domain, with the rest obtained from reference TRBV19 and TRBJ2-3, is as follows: DGGITQSPKYLFRKEGQNVTLSCEQNLNHDAMYWYRQDPGQGLRLIYYSQIVNDFQKGDIAEGYSVSREKKESFPLTVTSAQKNPTAFYLCASSPPGTSDTGTQYFGPGTRLTVL.

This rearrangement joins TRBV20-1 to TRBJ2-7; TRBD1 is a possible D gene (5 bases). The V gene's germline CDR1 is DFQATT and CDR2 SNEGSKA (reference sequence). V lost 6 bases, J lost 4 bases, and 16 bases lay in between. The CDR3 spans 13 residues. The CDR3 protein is CSARAGFGYEQYF. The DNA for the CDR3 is TGCAGTGCCCGAGCAGGGTTTGGGTACGAGCAGTACTTC.

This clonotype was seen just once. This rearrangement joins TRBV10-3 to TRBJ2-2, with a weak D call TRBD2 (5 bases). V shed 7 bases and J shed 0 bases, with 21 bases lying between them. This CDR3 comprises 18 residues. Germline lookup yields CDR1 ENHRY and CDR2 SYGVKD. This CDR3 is CAITERLLPGSNTGELFF. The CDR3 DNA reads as TGTGCCATCACCGAGCGGTTACTACCGGGATCGAACACCGGGGAGCTGTTTTTT.

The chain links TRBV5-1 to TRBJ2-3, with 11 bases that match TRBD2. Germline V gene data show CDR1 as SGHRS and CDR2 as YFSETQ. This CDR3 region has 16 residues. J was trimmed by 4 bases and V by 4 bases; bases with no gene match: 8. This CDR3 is CASSPELAGAADTQYF. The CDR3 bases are TGCGCCAGCAGCCCGGAACTAGCGGGAGCTGCAGATACGCAGTATTTT.

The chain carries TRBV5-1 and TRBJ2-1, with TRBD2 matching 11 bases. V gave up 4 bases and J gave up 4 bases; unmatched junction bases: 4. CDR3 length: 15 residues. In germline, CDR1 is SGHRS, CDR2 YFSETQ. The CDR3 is CASSVGTSGYNEQFF. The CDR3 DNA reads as TGCGCCAGCAGCGTGGGGACTAGCGGATACAATGAGCAGTTCTTC.

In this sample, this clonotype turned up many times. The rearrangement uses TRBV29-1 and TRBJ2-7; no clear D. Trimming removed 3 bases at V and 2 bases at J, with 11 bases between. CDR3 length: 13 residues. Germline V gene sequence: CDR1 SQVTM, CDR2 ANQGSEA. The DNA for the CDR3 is TGCAGCGTTGAGACGGCGACCACCTACGAGCAGTACTTC. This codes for CSVETATTYEQYF.

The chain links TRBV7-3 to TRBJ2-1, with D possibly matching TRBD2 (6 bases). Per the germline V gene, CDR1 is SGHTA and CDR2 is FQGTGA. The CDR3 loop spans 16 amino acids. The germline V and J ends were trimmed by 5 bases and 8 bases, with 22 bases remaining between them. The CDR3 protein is CASSPWLGPGEDEQFF. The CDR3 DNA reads TGTGCCAGCAGCCCCTGGCTGGGTCCGGGGGAAGATGAGCAGTTCTTC.

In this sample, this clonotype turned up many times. CDR3 sequence (DNA): TGCAGTGCCCCCAGGGGCCTTGACTACAATGAGCAGTTCTTC. Residues: CSAPRGLDYNEQFF. This chain uses TRBV20-1 with TRBJ2-1, with D maybe TRBD1 (6 bases). Germline V gene lookup returns CDR1 DFQATT and CDR2 SNEGSKA (reference sequence). CDR3 length: 14 amino acids. Deletions cut 6 bases from V and 3 bases from J, with 15 bases between.

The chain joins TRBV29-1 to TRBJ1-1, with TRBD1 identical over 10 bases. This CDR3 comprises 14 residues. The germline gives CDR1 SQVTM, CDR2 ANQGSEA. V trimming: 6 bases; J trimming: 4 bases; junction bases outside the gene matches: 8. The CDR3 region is CSVDDRGQGTEAFF. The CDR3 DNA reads TGCAGCGTCGACGACAGGGGGCAAGGCACTGAAGCTTTCTTT.

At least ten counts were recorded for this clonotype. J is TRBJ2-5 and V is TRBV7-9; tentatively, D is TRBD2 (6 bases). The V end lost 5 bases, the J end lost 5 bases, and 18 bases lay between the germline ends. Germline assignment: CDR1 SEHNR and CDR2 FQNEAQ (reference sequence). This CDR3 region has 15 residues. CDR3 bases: TGTGCCAGCAGCCAAGGGCAGGCTGGGGGGGAGACCCAGTACTTC. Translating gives CASSQGQAGGETQYF.

CDR3 region: CASSRDSGYEQYF. DNA of the CDR3: TGTGCCAGCAGCCGTGACTCGGGGTACGAGCAGTACTTC. The chain employs TRBV7-8 and TRBJ2-7; TRBD2 might be the D (5 bases). The germline gives CDR1 SGHVS, CDR2 FQNEAQ. This CDR3 has 13 amino acids. Trimming took off 5 bases at V and 4 bases at J, with 12 bases between the two ends.

The CDR3 is CSARKGHGYGYTF. In nucleotides, the CDR3 is TGCAGTGCTAGAAAGGGACACGGCTATGGCTACACCTTC. The rearrangement joins TRBV20-1 to TRBJ1-2, with D maybe TRBD1 (6 bases). Per germline, CDR1 DFQATT and CDR2 SNEGSKA (reference sequence). CDR3 length equals 13 residues. Trimming took 2 bases from V and 4 from J, leaving 11 bases between them.